This T cell receptor (beta chain) was captured by sequencing in a study of T cell responses to AZD1222 COVID-19 vaccine (dated by TCRdb to 2020 to 2022). Broadly, across the study: A total of 240 or so trial participants underwent TCR sequencing, of whom 200 to 220 had received two doses of AZD1222 and approximately 26 had received two doses of the MenACWY control vaccine. Trial participants were enrolled by age into subgroups of 18-55, 56-69 and 70-plus years, and about 150, 27 and 61 TCR-sequenced participants, respectively, were included in these subgroups. Overall study outcomes, separate from this receptor: Reportedly, close to half of the unique spike-specific TCRs recognized epitopes lying outside the regions that are mutated in the B.1.351 and B.1.1.7 variants. Because no day 14 peak-response samples were available, repertoires were characterized only after the peak T cell response. The vaccine-associated CD4 TCRs covered the entire spike protein, and the dominant responses fell in regions 160-218 and 743-854. Only five or six AZD1222 recipients were SARS-CoV-2 seropositive at baseline, limiting conclusions about previously exposed vaccinees. In the small 56-69-year group, the increase in depth fell short of significance, most likely because of low power. Participants were mostly white British and included more females than males, and it was suggested by the authors that clonal diversity may have been underestimated. A significant rise in spike-specific TCR breadth and depth was observed after two AZD1222 doses relative to day 0 and relative to MenACWY recipients.

This sample's time point label indicates: baseline before first vaccination. The sample's treatment or condition label, in plain terms: meningococcal conjugate vaccine given as trial control. Samples from vaccinated people were obtained from the UK trials COV001 and COV002, which included a single-blind randomized controlled phase 2/3 trial of AZD1222 (ChAdOx1 nCoV-19) in healthy adults. For TCRbeta chain sequencing, PBMC samples were collected from trial participants at day 0 and at day 28 after the second dose. The CDR3 runs 14 amino acids, cysteine and phenylalanine included. The retained sequence is limited to the CDR3, 42 bases, with the frame set at the first base. The trim is 8 bases for V and 0 bases for J, with a gap of 10 bases between the germline ends. CDR1 and CDR2 are drawn from the germline V gene: MNHEY, SVGAGI. The CDR3 regions of human TCRbeta chains were analyzed by immunosequencing. Per the authors' processing: Repertoire TCRs were checked for matches against a reference library of SARS-CoV-2-specific TCRs that had been generated using the MIRA antigen-specificity platform. Breadth was defined as the fraction of unique TCRs that were SARS-CoV-2-associated, and depth was defined as the fraction of total T cells that were SARS-CoV-2-associated. Each spike-specific TCR was assigned to its reactive spike region and to a CD4 or CD8 class using the MIRA data. Log10-transformed breadth and depth values were compared by one-way ANOVA with Sidak's multiple comparisons tests. TCRdb holds this immuneACCESS table with in-frame rearrangements only. Some clones are missing; in checked studies, unresolved V genes explain under half, and the rest has no known cause. That table furnishes V, J and clone size, whereas the DNA furnished D and trimming. The sample data list 80,000 to 100,000 clones, and over 85% of these were observed just once. The ten largest clones represent over 2.5% of the sample.

With respect to this clone: Its specific antigen is unknown. No base-level quality is on record; no much larger clone is a single base apart.

The chain uses TRBV6-5 and TRBJ2-2; the D gene remains uncertain. Specimen: peripheral blood, collected on day 0 of MenACWY control vaccination. The sequence came from an adult in good health. The CDR3 protein sequence reads: CASAVAANTGELFF. The DNA reads as follows: TGTGCCAGCGCGGTGGCAGCGAACACCGGGGAGCTGTTTTTT.